These 23 T cell receptor beta chains were sequenced from one sample in a study of blood T cells in healthy people across ages. The authors ran a second PCR of roughly 6 to 12 cycles using a sample-barcoded 5' primer and a J-beta primer mix. TCRdb called the 5' RACE reads again in MiXCR, with one record for every CDR3 protein. The sample has about 1.8 million distinct CDR3 sequences, around 50% seen once. Sequencing input: blood. These TCRs come from a woman in her 40s in good health.

This chain connects TRBV7-3 to TRBJ1-6; D is uncertain. V was shortened by 1 base and J by 6 bases, with 10 bases between the two germline ends. Germline lookup yields CDR1 SGHTA and CDR2 FQGTGA. CDR3 length: 15 amino acids. CDR3 sequence: CASSLMATLNSPLHF. Written as DNA, the CDR3 is TGTGCCAGCAGCTTAATGGCTACACTTAATTCACCCCTCCACTTT.

This clonotype came up a few times. The chain combines TRBV7-8 with TRBJ2-4; tentative D call: TRBD2 (5 bases). The CDR3 is 15 amino acids. In germline, CDR1 is SGHVS, CDR2 FQNEAQ. Trimming pared 1 base from V and 13 bases from J, leaving 20 bases between. The CDR3 bases are TGTGCCAGCAGCTTAGTGTCGGGATCACAAAAAAACCAGTACTTC. Translation gives CASSLVSGSQKNQYF.

The J gene is TRBJ1-2, the V gene TRBV6-2 or TRBV6-3, with D unresolved. Germline V gene lookup returns CDR1 MNHEY and CDR2 SVGEGT. Trimming cost V 6 bases and J 0 bases, with 11 bases left between them. This CDR3 is built from 14 residues. The CDR3 coding sequence is TGTGCCAGCAGGAGGCTAGGAGCTAACTATGGCTACACCTTC. Its protein is CASRRLGANYGYTF.

The rearrangement links TRBV20-1 to TRBJ2-7; D is possibly TRBD2 (6 bases). This CDR3 has 13 amino acids. CDR1 and CDR2 (germline): DFQATT, SNEGSKA (reference sequence). V was pared by 4 bases and J by 7 bases, with 17 bases between. Here the CDR3 DNA reads TGCAGTGCTACCGAGCCGCGGGGTCGGGAGCAGTACTTC. Protein product: CSATEPRGREQYF.

The gene calls are TRBV7-2 and TRBJ2-1; possibly TRBD1 for D (5 bases). Trimming took off 7 bases at V and 1 base at J, with 14 bases between the two ends. In germline, CDR1 is SGHTA, CDR2 FQGNSA. The CDR3 runs 15 residues. The CDR3 region is CASTRADLSYNEQFF. The CDR3 bases are TGTGCCAGCACCAGGGCCGATTTATCCTACAATGAGCAGTTCTTC.

V usage is TRBV6-2 or TRBV6-3 and J usage is TRBJ1-5; D ambiguous. The CDR3 totals 14 residues. Trimming stripped 2 bases from V and 2 bases from J, with 7 bases between. Per the germline V gene, CDR1 is MNHEY and CDR2 is SVGEGT. CDR3 protein: CASSYAGGNQPQHF. The DNA of the CDR3 is TGTGCCAGCAGTTACGCGGGCGGCAATCAGCCCCAGCATTTT.

This clonotype occurred a few times. CDR3 loop: CASSPSVGWAKNIQYF. The DNA for the CDR3 is TGTGCCAGCAGCCCCAGCGTGGGTTGGGCCAAAAACATTCAGTACTTC. The rearrangement joins TRBV7-2 to TRBJ2-4; D gene ambiguous. V was clipped by 5 bases and J by 1 base, with 15 bases between them. Germline V lookup: CDR1 SGHTA, CDR2 FQGNSA. The CDR3 runs 16 residues.

V is TRBV3-1 and J is TRBJ1-2; D is undetermined. The V and J ends lost 6 bases and 4 bases respectively, with 9 bases between them. This CDR3 spans 12 amino acids. Germline V gives CDR1 LGHDT, CDR2 YNNKEL (reference sequence). The CDR3 nucleotides read TGTGCCAGCAGTCGCAGGACCTATGGCTACACCTTC. Residues: CASSRRTYGYTF.

In this sample, this clonotype turned up many times. The chain recombines TRBV4-3 with TRBJ2-5; D not resolved. The length of the CDR3 is 15 residues. Germline V gene lookup returns CDR1 LGHNA and CDR2 YSLEER. The V gene lost 0 bases and the J gene lost 3 bases, with 11 bases spanning the gap. The DNA for the CDR3 is TGCGCCAGCAGCCAAGAATTTAGGGCAGAAGAGACCCAGTACTTC. Amino acid sequence: CASSQEFRAEETQYF.

This clonotype was detected many times. The chain uses TRBV29-1 and TRBJ2-5, with D unclear. The CDR3 loop spans 14 amino acids. From germline, CDR1 is SQVTM and CDR2 ANQGSEA. V was clipped by 2 bases and J by 5 bases, with 15 bases between them. The CDR3 reads CSVELIPTRETQYF. CDR3 sequence (DNA): TGCAGCGTTGAATTGATACCAACCCGGGAGACCCAGTACTTC.

The gene calls are TRBV7-2 and TRBJ1-2, with D unclear. V was shortened by 8 bases and J by 5 bases, with 12 bases between the two germline ends. Germline values: CDR1 SGHTA, CDR2 FQGNSA. CDR3 length: 12 amino acids. The CDR3 region has the DNA TGTGCCAGCCCCAAAGCGCCATATGGCTACACCTTC. Amino acids: CASPKAPYGYTF. Full variable domain (remainder filled in from reference TRBV7-2 and TRBJ1-2): GAGVSQSPSNKVTEKGKDVELRCDPISGHTALYWYRQSLGQGLEFLIYFQGNSAPDKSGLPSDRFSAERTGGSVSTLTIQRTQQEDSAVYLCASPKAPYGYTFGSGTRLTVV.

The chain uses TRBV20-1 and TRBJ1-2; tentative D call: TRBD1 (6 bases). The CDR3 has 14 amino acids. Trimming stripped 6 bases from V and 7 bases from J, with 21 bases between. Germline CDR1 reads DFQATT; CDR2 reads SNEGSKA (reference sequence). The CDR3, as DNA: TGCAGTGCGCGAGAAGCCCAGGGGAAGGGTGGCTACACCTTC. Residues: CSAREAQGKGGYTF.

The V call is TRBV11-2, the J call TRBJ2-4, with 11 nucleotides matching TRBD1. Matching the DNA end better, TRBJ2-7 makes the J call doubtful. The CDR3 spans 16 residues. Germline CDR1 is SGHAT and CDR2 is FQNNGV. CDR3 DNA sequence: TGTGCCAGCAGCTATAGGGGCGGGACAGGGGGATACGAGCAGTACTTC. Its translation: CASSYRGGTGGYEQYF.

This clonotype was detected a few times. V usage is TRBV7-2 and J usage is TRBJ2-5; D might be TRBD1 (6 bases). The CDR3 covers 15 residues. CDR1 and CDR2 (germline): SGHTA, FQGNSA. V was trimmed by 0 bases and J by 4 bases, leaving 12 bases between them. As DNA, the CDR3 is TGTGCCAGCAGCTTAGCTTCCGGGACAAGAGAGACCCAGTACTTC. This codes for CASSLASGTRETQYF.

The chain combines TRBV20-1 with TRBJ1-2; the D is unclear. The germline V gene encodes CDR1 DFQATT and CDR2 SNEGSKA (reference sequence). V lost 6 bases, J lost 4 bases, and 21 bases lay in between. The CDR3 is 15 amino acids. The CDR3 region is CSATEGPVVGYGYTF. The CDR3 nucleotides are TGCAGTGCCACAGAGGGTCCCGTGGTGGGCTATGGCTACACCTTC.

This clonotype turned up a few times. The CDR3 loop reads CASSSTLTSGGNSYEQYF. The CDR3 DNA is TGCGCCAGCAGCTCAACACTGACTAGCGGGGGCAACTCCTACGAGCAGTACTTC. This rearrangement joins TRBV5-1 to TRBJ2-7; TRBD2 aligns across 12 bases. The junction had 10 bases not matched to a gene; V was cut back by 3 bases and J by 0 bases. The length of the CDR3 is 18 residues. Germline V gene sequence: CDR1 SGHRS, CDR2 YFSETQ.

This clonotype was found a few times. The chain employs TRBV4-1 and TRBJ1-2; D possibly corresponds to TRBD1 (6 bases). The CDR3 has 15 amino acids. V was clipped by 2 bases and J by 2 bases, with 12 bases between them. Germline CDR1 MGHRA, CDR2 YSYEKL. The CDR3 DNA is TGCGCCAGCAGCCAATCTAGGGGGGGGAACTATGGCTACACCTTC. Protein product: CASSQSRGGNYGYTF.

The chain joins TRBV20-1 to TRBJ2-6; D uncertain. Germline assignment: CDR1 DFQATT and CDR2 SNEGSKA (reference sequence). Trimming removed 6 bases from V and 0 bases from J, with 9 bases in between. This CDR3 is 14 amino acids long. DNA of the CDR3: TGCAGTGCCGCGCGGACCTCTGGGGCCAACGTCCTGACTTTC. Its protein is CSAARTSGANVLTF.

A few counts support this clonotype. The V and J genes are TRBV25-1 and TRBJ1-2; D gene unclear. The CDR3 is 15 amino acids. Trimming stripped 1 base from V and 4 bases from J, with 13 bases between. From germline, CDR1 is MGHDK and CDR2 SYGVNS. In DNA form, the CDR3 reads TGTGCCAGCAGTGAATGGCCGGAGGATGGCTATGGCTACACCTTC. Translated, it gives CASSEWPEDGYGYTF.

This chain joins TRBV12-3 or TRBV12-4 and TRBJ1-1, with no clear D. This CDR3 is 12 amino acids long. Trimming took off 3 bases at V and 11 bases at J, with 13 bases between the two ends. This CDR3 reads CASSFVLREAFF. For the CDR3, the DNA is TGTGCCAGCAGTTTTGTACTGAGGGAGGCTTTCTTT.

DNA of the CDR3: TGTGCCAGCCGTGGGGCCCCGCAAGAGACCCAGTACTTC. Its translation: CASRGAPQETQYF. The gene calls are TRBV13 and TRBJ2-5; D is perhaps TRBD1 (5 bases). CDR1 is PRHDT and CDR2 is FYEKMQ in the germline V gene (reference sequence). The CDR3 covers 13 residues. The germline V and J ends were trimmed by 8 bases and 2 bases, with 12 bases remaining between them.

V and J are TRBV5-1 and TRBJ1-1, with TRBD1 matching 7 bases. Per the germline V gene, CDR1 is SGHRS and CDR2 is YFSETQ. CDR3 length: 15 amino acids. The V segment lost 3 bases and the J segment 4 bases; nucleotides outside the gene matches: 9. CDR3 in DNA: TGCGCCAGCAGCTCGCTGACAGGGAGTTCCACTGAAGCTTTCTTT. Protein sequence: CASSSLTGSSTEAFF.

The CDR3 loop reads CASAGGGYGYTF. CDR3 nucleotides: TGTGCCAGCGCCGGGGGTGGCTATGGCTACACCTTC. This chain links TRBV12-3 or TRBV12-4 with TRBJ1-2; possible D gene TRBD1, 5 bases. The V and J ends lost 8 bases and 4 bases respectively, with 11 bases between them. This CDR3 region has 12 residues.